A single sample is the source of the 7 T cell receptor beta chains below, sequenced in a study of beta chain features in type 1 diabetes (dated by TCRdb to the late 2010s). Overall study outcomes, separate from this receptor: Type 1 diabetes patients showed a moderate but significant shortening of TCRB CDR3 length in all four CD4+ subsets.

These receptors lack a known antigen. To prepare the library, the immunoSEQ multiplex PCR assay was applied. All of the isolated RNA was reverse transcribed with the High Capacity cDNA Reverse Transcription Kit, so expressed TCRB transcripts were sequenced. TCRdb's version of the immuneACCESS table is confined to in-frame rearrangements and falls short of the full clone set. An unresolved V gene accounts for under half of the shortfall where checked; the remainder is of unknown origin. Here the sample has 160,000 or so clones; 63% occur a single time. Approximately 0.09% of the sample is in the top ten clones. The sample comprised naive CD4+ T cells from blood. This specimen's cell subset or site label, per the study, means: true naive CD4+ T cells. The receptors were sampled from a man aged 25 to 40 with type 1 diabetes.

The chain joins TRBV30 to TRBJ2-3, with D unresolved. The V and J ends lost 0 bases and 2 bases respectively, with 6 bases between them. The CDR3 totals 13 residues. Germline V gene lookup returns CDR1 GTSNPN and CDR2 SVGIG (reference sequence). The DNA of the CDR3 is TGTGCCTGGAGTGTCCGTAACACAGATACGCAGTATTTT. This encodes CAWSVRNTDTQYF. Complete variable domain (other parts from reference TRBV30 and TRBJ2-3): SQTIHQWPATLVQPVGSPLSLECTVEGTSNPNLYWYRQAAGRGLQLLFYSVGIGQISSEVPQNLSASRPQDRQFILSSKKLLLSDSGFYLCAWSVRNTDTQYFGPGTRLTVL.

This clone has only one observation. The chain links TRBV18 to TRBJ2-2, with D perhaps matching TRBD1 (5 bases). Germline CDR1 KGHSH, CDR2 LQKENI. CDR3 size: 15 residues. Trimming removed 2 bases at V and 6 bases at J, with 13 bases between. The CDR3 here is CASSPGKGVAGELFF. The CDR3 DNA is TGTGCCAGCTCACCAGGCAAAGGGGTCGCCGGGGAGCTGTTTTTT.

The rearrangement joins TRBV6-6 to TRBJ2-6; possibly TRBD1 or TRBD2 for D (5 bases each). Trimming left V 2 bases short and J 4 bases short, with 9 bases between. The CDR3 sequence is 15 residues long. Per germline, CDR1 MNHNY and CDR2 SVGAGI (reference sequence). The CDR3 reads CASSYLGPGANVLTF. DNA for the CDR3: TGTGCCAGCAGTTACCTGGGACCCGGGGCCAACGTCCTGACTTTC.

In the case of this clone: This same CDR3 is encoded by further DNA sequences in the sample. V gene TRBV7-9 combines with J gene TRBJ2-5; 8 bases map to TRBD1. CDR1 is SEHNR, CDR2 FQNEAQ, per germline (reference sequence). The length of the CDR3 is 14 residues. The V gene end was trimmed by 5 bases and the J gene end by 4 bases; junction bases not matched to a gene: 6. The CDR3 region has the DNA TGTGCCAGCAGCCCGACAGGGGTAGGAGAGACCCAGTACTTC. It yields the protein CASSPTGVGETQYF.

The rearrangement uses TRBV29-1 and TRBJ1-2; D gene ambiguous. V was cut by 6 bases and J by 3 bases, with 14 bases left in between. CDR1 is SQVTM and CDR2 is ANQGSEA in the germline V gene. The CDR3 has 13 residues. For the CDR3, the DNA is TGCAGCGTCGACAAGCGATGGGACTATGGCTACACCTTC. Its protein is CSVDKRWDYGYTF.

V and J are TRBV29-1 and TRBJ1-5; TRBD1 is a possible D gene (6 bases). V was pared by 5 bases and J by 0 bases, with 20 bases between. The CDR3 consists of 17 residues. CDR1 SQVTM and CDR2 ANQGSEA come from the germline V gene. The CDR3 DNA is TGCAGCGTTCTTGGGCAGGGGCCCGATTATAGCAATCAGCCCCAGCATTTT. It encodes CSVLGQGPDYSNQPQHF.

The V gene is TRBV18, the J gene TRBJ1-1, with D unresolved. CDR1 KGHSH and CDR2 LQKENI come from the germline V gene. V lost 6 bases, J lost 0 bases, and 17 bases lay in between. This CDR3 has 16 amino acids. CDR3 protein: CASSPMTGSMNTEAFF. In DNA form, the CDR3 reads TGTGCCAGCTCTCCTATGACGGGGAGCATGAACACTGAAGCTTTCTTT.